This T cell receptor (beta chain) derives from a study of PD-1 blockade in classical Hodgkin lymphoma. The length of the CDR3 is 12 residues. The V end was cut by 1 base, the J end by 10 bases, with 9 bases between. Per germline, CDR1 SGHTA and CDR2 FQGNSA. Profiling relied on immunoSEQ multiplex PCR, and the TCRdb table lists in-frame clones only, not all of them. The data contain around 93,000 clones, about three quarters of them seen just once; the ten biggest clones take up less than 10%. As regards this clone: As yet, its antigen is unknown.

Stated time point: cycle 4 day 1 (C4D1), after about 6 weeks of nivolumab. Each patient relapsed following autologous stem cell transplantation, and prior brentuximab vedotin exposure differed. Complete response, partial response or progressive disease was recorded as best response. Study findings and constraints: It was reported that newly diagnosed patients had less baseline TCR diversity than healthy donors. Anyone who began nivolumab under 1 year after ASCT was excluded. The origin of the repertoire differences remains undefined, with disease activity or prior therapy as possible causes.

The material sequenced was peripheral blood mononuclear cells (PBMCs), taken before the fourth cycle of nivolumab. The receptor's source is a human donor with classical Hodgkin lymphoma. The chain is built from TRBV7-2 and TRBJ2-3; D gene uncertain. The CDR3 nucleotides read TGTGCCAGCAGCTTAGGGACCCAGGCGCAGTATTTT. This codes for CASSLGTQAQYF.